One T cell receptor (beta chain) is described in this entry. Germline values: CDR1 MNHEY, CDR2 SVGAGI. Trimming took 1 base from V and 5 from J; bases not matched to a gene: 4. The CDR3 loop spans 16 amino acids. The sample originates from a study of blood T cell repertoires in COVID-19. Study background: Acute and convalescent COVID-19 specimens originated in the United States, Italy and Spain. T cells, B-cell-depleted T cells, or PBMCs supplied cDNA or gDNA.

In the study's own analysis: Researchers report that nucleated cell counts were estimated from reference gene primer amplification. The method was immunoSEQ multiplex PCR; TCRdb's version includes in-frame clones alone and lacks a portion of them. That table is the source of V, J and clone size, and D and trimming were worked out from the DNA. The sample lists 310,000 or so clones, roughly 90% occurring once. The rearrangement uses TRBV6-5 and TRBJ1-6, with 8 bases lining up with TRBD1. This clonotype was sampled from a woman aged 50 to 65 with active or convalescent COVID-19. Sequenced material: peripheral blood. The CDR3 coding sequence is TGTGCCAGCAGTTACTTGGACAGGGTTAATAATTCACCCCTCCACTTT. Encoded protein: CASSYLDRVNNSPLHF.